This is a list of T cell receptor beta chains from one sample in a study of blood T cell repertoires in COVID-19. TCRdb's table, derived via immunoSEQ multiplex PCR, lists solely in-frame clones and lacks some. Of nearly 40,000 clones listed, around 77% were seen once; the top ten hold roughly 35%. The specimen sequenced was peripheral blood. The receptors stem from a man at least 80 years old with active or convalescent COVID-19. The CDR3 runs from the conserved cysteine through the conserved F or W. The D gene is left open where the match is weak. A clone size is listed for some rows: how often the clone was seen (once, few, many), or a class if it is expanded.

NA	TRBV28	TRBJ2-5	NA	TGTGCCAGCAGTTTGTCCAGGGCAGACGTCCAAGAGACCCAGTACTTC	CASSLSRADVQETQYF
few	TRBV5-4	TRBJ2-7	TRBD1	TGTGCCAGCAGCAAAGGGACAGCCTCCTACGAGCAGTACTTC	CASSKGTASYEQYF
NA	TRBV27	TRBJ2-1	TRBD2	TGTGCCAGCAGTTTACTCCATAGCGGGGACTCCTACAATGAGCAGTTCTTC	CASSLLHSGDSYNEQFF
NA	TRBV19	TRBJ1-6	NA	TGTGCCAGTAGAACATCCCGACAGGATTCACCCCTCCACTTT	CASRTSRQDSPLHF
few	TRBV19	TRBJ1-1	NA	TGTGCCAGTACCCCGGTTTTGATTGTGAGGTACACTGAAGCTTTCTTT	CASTPVLIVRYTEAFF
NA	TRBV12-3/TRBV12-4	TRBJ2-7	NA	TGTGCCAGCAGTTTATCTTCAGGGTCCGAGCAGTACTTC	CASSLSSGSEQYF
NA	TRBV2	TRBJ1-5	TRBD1	TGTGCCAGCAGTGATGGGACAGGGTACAATCAGCCCCAGCATTTT	CASSDGTGYNQPQHF
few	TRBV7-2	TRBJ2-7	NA	TGTGCCAGCAGCTTAAACGACCACAGCTCCTACGAGCAGTACTTC	CASSLNDHSSYEQYF
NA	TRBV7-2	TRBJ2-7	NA	TGTGCCAGCAGCCTCTCAGGTTCCTACGAGCAGTACTTC	CASSLSGSYEQYF
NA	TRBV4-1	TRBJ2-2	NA	TGCGCCAGCAGCGGGGGGGGCGGTCAGCTGTTTTTT	CASSGGGGQLFF
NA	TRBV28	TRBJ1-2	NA	TGTGCCAGCAGACTAGGGGACACTCCCAACTATGGCTACACCTTC	CASRLGDTPNYGYTF
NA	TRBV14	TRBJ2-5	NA	TGTGCCAGCAGCCAGGAGGGGTGGGGCCAAGAGACCCAGTACTTC	CASSQEGWGQETQYF
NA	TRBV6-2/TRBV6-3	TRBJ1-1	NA	TGTGCCAGCAGTTACCTGGCACGCACTGAAGCTTTCTTT	CASSYLARTEAFF
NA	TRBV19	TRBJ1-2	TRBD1	TGTGCCAGTAGTACGGGACAGTATGGCTACACCTTC	CASSTGQYGYTF
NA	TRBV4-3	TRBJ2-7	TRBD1	TGCGCCAGCAGCCAAGGCCGACAGGGAGCCTACGAGCAGTACTTC	CASSQGRQGAYEQYF
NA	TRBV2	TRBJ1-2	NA	TGTGCCAGCAGTGAAGGGGAAGGACTTGGCTACACCTTC	CASSEGEGLGYTF
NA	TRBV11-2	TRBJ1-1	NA	TGTGCCAGCAGCCTCCGACAGGACACGATGAACACTGAAGCTTTCTTT	CASSLRQDTMNTEAFF
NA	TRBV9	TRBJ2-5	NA	TGTGCCAGCAGCACCGGTGGGGGGGAGACCCAGTACTTC	CASSTGGGETQYF
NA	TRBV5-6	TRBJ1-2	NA	TGTGCCAGCAGCCCCGGGGACTATGGCTACACCTTC	CASSPGDYGYTF
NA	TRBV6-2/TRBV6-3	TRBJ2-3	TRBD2	TGTGCCAGCAGTTACTCTGGGACTAGCCAAACAGATACGCAGTATTTT	CASSYSGTSQTDTQYF
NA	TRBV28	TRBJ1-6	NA	TGTGCCAGCAGCCTCGACAGTATAGGATCACCCCTCCACTTT	CASSLDSIGSPLHF
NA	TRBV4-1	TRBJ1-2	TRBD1	TGCGCCAGCAGCCATGAAGGCAGGGGGCCTGGCTACACCTTC	CASSHEGRGPGYTF
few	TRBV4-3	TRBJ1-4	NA	TGCGCCAGCAGCCGAGACCATAATGAAAAACTGTTTTTT	CASSRDHNEKLFF
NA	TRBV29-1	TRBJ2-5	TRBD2	TGCAGCGTTGCTGGGACTAGCGGGGGGTTCCAGTACTTC	CSVAGTSGGFQYF
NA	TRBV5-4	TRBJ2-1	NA	TGTGCCAGCACCTTCGGGGGCGGGAGAGAGAACAATGAGCAGTTCTTC	CASTFGGGRENNEQFF
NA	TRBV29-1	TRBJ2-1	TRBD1	TGCAGCGTTGGGCAGGGGGTCGGTGAGCAGTTCTTC	CSVGQGVGEQFF
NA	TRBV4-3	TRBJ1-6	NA	TGCGCCAGCAGCCACCCCCAGGCCAATTCACCCCTCCACTTT	CASSHPQANSPLHF
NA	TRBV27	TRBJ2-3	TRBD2	TGTGCCAGCAGTTTACTCTTAAGCGGGGGCACAGATACGCAGTATTTT	CASSLLLSGGTDTQYF
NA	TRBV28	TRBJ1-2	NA	TGTGCCAGCAGGTACCAGACTCTCCCTGGCTACACCTTC	CASRYQTLPGYTF
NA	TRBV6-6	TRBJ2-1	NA	TGTGCCAGCAGTGCAGTTGGGGGGGAGCAGTTCTTC	CASSAVGGEQFF
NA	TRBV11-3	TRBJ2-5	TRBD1	TGTGCCAGCAGCTTAGGCCTGGGGACAGGCGAACAAGAGACCCAGTACTTC	CASSLGLGTGEQETQYF
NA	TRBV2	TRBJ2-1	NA	TGTGCCAGCAGTCCTGGACAGACCTACAATGAGCAGTTCTTC	CASSPGQTYNEQFF
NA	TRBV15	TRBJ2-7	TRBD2	TGTGCCACCAGCAGTACTAGCGGACCTTCTTACGAGCAGTACTTC	CATSSTSGPSYEQYF
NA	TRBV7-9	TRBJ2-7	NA	TGTGCCAGCAGCCCACAAACAGGGTCTAGCTCCTACGAGCAGTACTTC	CASSPQTGSSSYEQYF
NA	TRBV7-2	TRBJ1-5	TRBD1	TGTGCCAGCAGCTTAGTCGGGACAGGGGGTCAGCCCCAGCATTTT	CASSLVGTGGQPQHF
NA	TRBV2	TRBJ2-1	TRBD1	TGTGCCAGCAGCCGGACAGGTCCAGGGGGTGAGGAGCAGTTCTTC	CASSRTGPGGEEQFF
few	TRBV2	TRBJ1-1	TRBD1	TGTGCCCTCCGGGACAGGGTGGGGAACACTGAAGCTTTCTTT	CALRDRVGNTEAFF
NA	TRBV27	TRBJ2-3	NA	TGTGCCAGCAGTTTACAGGGGGATACGCAGTATTTT	CASSLQGDTQYF
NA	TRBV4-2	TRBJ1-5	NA	TGTGCCAGCAGCCAATTTCGACAGGACCCAGCCCAGCATTTT	CASSQFRQDPAQHF
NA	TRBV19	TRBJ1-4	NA	TGTGCCAGTAGTATGAACAGGATCAATGAAAAACTGTTTTTT	CASSMNRINEKLFF
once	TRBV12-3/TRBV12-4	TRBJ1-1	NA	TGTGCCAGCAGCCCTGGAGGAGGAGGAGCTTTCTTT	CASSPGGGGAFF
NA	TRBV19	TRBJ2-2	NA	TGTGCCAGTACTACCACCACCGGGGAGCTGTTTTTT	CASTTTTGELFF
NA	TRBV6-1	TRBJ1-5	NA	TGTGCCAGCAGTGAAGCGGGAGGGATAGGTCAGCCCCAGCATTTT	CASSEAGGIGQPQHF
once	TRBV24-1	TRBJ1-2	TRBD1	TGTGCCACCAGTGACGCCGAGACAGGGGGTTCAAGGGGCTACACCTTC	CATSDAETGGSRGYTF
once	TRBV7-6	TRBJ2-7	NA	TGTGCCAGCAGCTTAAGTCGGCAGGGCTACGAGCAGTACTTC	CASSLSRQGYEQYF
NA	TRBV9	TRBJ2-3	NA	TGTGCCAGCAGCCCCCCCCGAGGAAATACGCAGTATTTT	CASSPPRGNTQYF
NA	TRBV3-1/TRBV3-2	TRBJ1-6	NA	TGTGCCAGCAGCCGCCAACAGGGAACTTCACCCCTCCACTTT	CASSRQQGTSPLHF
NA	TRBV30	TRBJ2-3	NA	TGTGCCTGGATAGCTAAGAGCACAGATACGCAGTATTTT	CAWIAKSTDTQYF
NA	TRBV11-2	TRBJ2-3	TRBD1	TGTGCCAGCAGTTCCCGGGACAGGGGTTCAGATACGCAGTATTTT	CASSSRDRGSDTQYF
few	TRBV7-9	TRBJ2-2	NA	TGTGCCAGCAGCTTAGCCCACGCGAGCACCGGGGAGCTGTTTTTT	CASSLAHASTGELFF
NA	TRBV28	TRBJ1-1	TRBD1	TGTGCCAGCAGTTTATCAGGGGGCTTGGTAAACACTGAAGCTTTCTTT	CASSLSGGLVNTEAFF
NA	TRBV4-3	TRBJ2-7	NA	TGCGCCAGCAGCCAAAGGCCAGGGGACGAGCAGTACTTC	CASSQRPGDEQYF
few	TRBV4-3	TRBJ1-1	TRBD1	TGCGCCAGCAGCGACTACGGACAGGGGGGGAACACTGAAGCTTTCTTT	CASSDYGQGGNTEAFF
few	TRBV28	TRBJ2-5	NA	TGTGCCAGCACCAAGACAGGTCTCGAGACCCAGTACTTC	CASTKTGLETQYF
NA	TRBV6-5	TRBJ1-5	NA	TGTGCCAGCAGGGATACAGGGATGGGGAATCAGCCCCAGCATTTT	CASRDTGMGNQPQHF